Below are 22 T cell receptor beta chains sequenced from a single sample in a study of OX40 agonist ivuxolimab in advanced cancers. Produced via immunoSEQ multiplex PCR; TCRdb's table is partial and in-frame only. The sample holds tens of thousands of clones, roughly 87% seen once. The sequences come from CD4+ or CD8+ T cells sorted from blood, collected in a trial of the OX40 agonist ivuxolimab. The receptors derive from an adult with an advanced solid tumor such as melanoma, head and neck, liver or kidney cancer.

The chain employs TRBV11-2 and TRBJ2-2; 9 nucleotides agree with TRBD2. The CDR3 has 15 amino acids. The germline CDR1 and CDR2 sequences are SGHAT and FQNNGV. J gave up 12 bases and V 5 bases, and 13 bases lay outside the gene matches. The CDR3 reads CASSRIAGDQGKLFF. DNA for the CDR3: TGTGCCAGCAGCCGAATAGCGGGGGACCAGGGGAAGCTGTTTTTT.

This rearrangement joins TRBV5-6 to TRBJ2-7; TRBD1 aligns across 7 bases. There are 12 residues in the CDR3. Germline V gene lookup returns CDR1 SGHDT and CDR2 YYEEEE. The trim removed 4 bases at V and 6 bases at J, leaving 4 bases unmatched. The CDR3 coding sequence is TGTGCCAGCAGCGCGAGGACAGGCGAGCAGTACTTC. Residues: CASSARTGEQYF.

The CDR3 DNA is TGTGCCAGCAGCTTTTACGGGTCTATGTTCTTC. Protein sequence: CASSFYGSMFF. This rearrangement joins TRBV7-8 to TRBJ2-1, with no clear D. Trimming removed 3 bases from V and 15 bases from J, with 12 bases in between. The V gene's germline CDR1 is SGHVS and CDR2 FQNEAQ. The CDR3 is made up of 11 amino acids.

This sequence joins TRBV7-6 and TRBJ1-3, with D uncertain. Looked up from germline, CDR1 is SGHVS and CDR2 is FNYEAQ. Trimming shortened V by 5 bases and J by 7 bases, and 15 bases separated the two germline ends. The CDR3 contains 14 residues. In nucleotides, the CDR3 is TGTGCCAGCAGCACGTCGAGGGTTCCGAACACCATATATTTT. It yields the protein CASSTSRVPNTIYF.

The chain is built from TRBV18 and TRBJ1-2; 10 nucleotides match TRBD1. This CDR3 spans 15 amino acids. The V segment lost 6 bases and the J segment 8 bases; nucleotides outside the gene matches: 12. Germline V gene data show CDR1 as KGHSH and CDR2 as LQKENI. This chain's CDR3 is CASSPAAGTGVGYTF. CDR3 nucleotide sequence: TGTGCCAGCTCCCCTGCTGCAGGGACAGGGGTAGGCTACACCTTC.

A word on this clone: The germline gene is not matched at one end of the junction; a read error may be the cause. The chain links TRBV7-7 to TRBJ2-5, with TRBD2 matching 10 bases. Germline CDR1 SSHAT, CDR2 FNYEAQ (reference sequence). CDR3 length: 14 amino acids. CDR3 region: CASSKTSGVETQYF. Written as DNA, the CDR3 is TGTGCTAGCAGCAAAACTAGCGGGGTAGAGACCCAGTACTTC.

The V gene is TRBV7-9, the J gene TRBJ1-4; TRBD1 matches at 8 bases. The J segment lost 7 bases and the V segment lost 5 bases, leaving 3 bases of the junction unmatched. Germline assignment: CDR1 SEHNR and CDR2 FQNEAQ (reference sequence). This CDR3 has 13 amino acids. CDR3 DNA: TGTGCCAGCAGCCAGGGGGCTAGTGAAAAACTGTTTTTT. Amino acid sequence: CASSQGASEKLFF.

V gene TRBV11-2 combines with J gene TRBJ2-5; D perhaps matches TRBD1 (6 bases). V lost 8 bases, J lost 7 bases, and 20 bases lay in between. Germline loops: CDR1 SGHAT, CDR2 FQNNGV. The CDR3 runs to 14 residues. CDR3 loop: CASSGDGPGRTQYF. For the CDR3, the DNA is TGTGCCAGCTCAGGGGACGGCCCCGGAAGGACCCAGTACTTC.

V gene TRBV5-1 combines with J gene TRBJ2-3; 11 bases line up with TRBD2. Trimming took 0 bases from V and 4 from J; bases not matched to a gene: 10. The CDR3 spans 18 residues. From germline, CDR1 is SGHRS and CDR2 YFSETQ. The CDR3 nucleotides are TGCGCCAGCAGCTTGGATACTAGCGGGGGCGCAGGGGCAGATACGCAGTATTTT. This codes for CASSLDTSGGAGADTQYF. The complete variable domain, with remaining parts taken from reference TRBV5-1 and TRBJ2-3, reads KAGVTQTPRYLIKTRGQQVTLSCSPISGHRSVSWYQQTPGQGLQFLFEYFSETQRNKGNFPGRFSGRQFSNSRSEMNVSTLELGDSALYLCASSLDTSGGAGADTQYFGPGTRLTVL.

This clone was counted between two and nine times. V usage is TRBV5-8 and J usage is TRBJ2-7; no clear D. From germline, CDR1 is SGHTS and CDR2 YDEGEE. V lost 6 bases, J lost 1 base, and 14 bases lay in between. This CDR3 spans 14 amino acids. The CDR3 is CASTHRGPSYEQYF. CDR3 DNA: TGTGCCAGCACCCACCGTGGCCCTTCCTACGAGCAGTACTTC.

The J gene is TRBJ2-3, the V gene TRBV4-1; D possibly matches TRBD1 or TRBD2 (7 bases each). The CDR3 is 15 residues long. Germline V gene lookup returns CDR1 MGHRA and CDR2 YSYEKL. V lost 7 bases and J 1 base, leaving 15 bases between the germline ends. CDR3: CASTSQGGGTDTQYF. The CDR3 DNA sequence: TGCGCCAGCACCTCCCAGGGGGGGGGCACAGATACGCAGTATTTT.

The chain couples TRBV9 to TRBJ2-1; TRBD1 or TRBD2 may be the D gene (5 bases each). The CDR3 runs to 15 residues. Germline lookup yields CDR1 SGDLS and CDR2 YYNGEE. Trimming removed 4 bases at V and 4 bases at J, with 15 bases between. The CDR3 is CASSRRGAPYNEQFF. CDR3 nucleotides: TGTGCCAGCAGCAGACGAGGGGCGCCATACAATGAGCAGTTCTTC.

This chain joins TRBV7-2 and TRBJ1-3, with TRBD1 as a possible D gene (5 bases). The CDR3 runs to 17 residues. V lost 5 bases, J lost 0 bases, and 17 bases lay in between. Germline V gene lookup returns CDR1 SGHTA and CDR2 FQGNSA. This chain's CDR3 is CASSPRGTGSSGNTIYF. DNA of the CDR3: TGTGCCAGCAGCCCCCGGGGGACGGGGAGCTCTGGAAACACCATATATTTT.

With respect to this clone: An end of the junction differs from the germline gene, which may be a read error. V usage is TRBV11-2 and J usage is TRBJ2-7; 8 bases align to TRBD1. The CDR3 is 16 residues long. Germline loops: CDR1 SGHAT, CDR2 FQNNGV. The DNA for the CDR3 is TGTGCCAGCAGCTCCCCTGGACAGGGTAGGAGCTACGAGCTGTACTTC. Protein product: CASSSPGQGRSYELYF.

This clone was counted a single time. The chain has TRBV10-2 and TRBJ1-5; maybe TRBD1 (6 bases). This CDR3 comprises 12 residues. Looked up from germline, CDR1 is WSHSY and CDR2 is SAAADI. Trimming shortened V by 6 bases and J by 4 bases, and 7 bases separated the two germline ends. The CDR3 DNA sequence: TGCGCCAGCAGAACAGGGAATCAGCCCCAGCATTTT. Amino acids: CASRTGNQPQHF.

This clone was seen once. V usage is TRBV18 and J usage is TRBJ1-6, with 9 positions matching TRBD1. The CDR3 is 17 amino acids. V shed 5 bases and J 5 bases; nucleotides not matched to a gene: 10. Per the germline V gene, CDR1 is KGHSH and CDR2 is LQKENI. CDR3 sequence: CASSNAGTGSHNSPLHF. DNA of the CDR3: TGTGCCAGCTCAAACGCCGGGACAGGGTCCCATAATTCACCCCTCCACTTT.

In this sample, this clone turned up a few times. The chain carries TRBV18 and TRBJ2-3; TRBD1 aligns across 10 bases. Per the germline V gene, CDR1 is KGHSH and CDR2 is LQKENI. J lost 4 bases, V lost 3 bases, and 4 bases had no gene match. The CDR3 is 15 amino acids. This chain's CDR3 is CASSPDRGRADTQYF. CDR3 DNA: TGTGCCAGCTCACCCGACAGGGGGCGCGCAGATACGCAGTATTTT.

V is TRBV1 and J is TRBJ2-2; TRBD2, the table's D call, lacks a check against the DNA. TRBV1 is given as a pseudogene. The CDR3 loop spans 22 amino acids. The CDR3 DNA reads as TGCACCAGCAGCCAAGACCAAACCGGGACTAGCGGGGGGCGTTGTTACACCGGGGAGCTGTTTTTT. Protein sequence: CTSSQDQTGTSGGRCYTGELFF.

The chain couples TRBV10-2 to TRBJ2-2; the match to TRBD1 covers 9 bases. The ends lost 2 bases at V and 6 bases at J; junction bases unmatched: 4. Germline lookup yields CDR1 WSHSY and CDR2 SAAADI. The length of the CDR3 is 15 residues. The chain's CDR3 is CASSETGGLAGELFF. CDR3 sequence (DNA): TGCGCCAGCAGTGAGACAGGGGGCTTGGCCGGGGAGCTGTTTTTT.

The V and J genes are TRBV7-9 and TRBJ2-7; the D gene is possibly TRBD1 (5 bases). Germline CDR1 reads SEHNR; CDR2 reads FQNEAQ (reference sequence). This CDR3 contains 14 residues. V gave up 1 base and J gave up 5 bases, with 12 bases separating them. The CDR3 DNA reads as TGTGCCAGCAGCTTAGATGCAGGGTTCCACGAGCAGTACTTC. It yields the protein CASSLDAGFHEQYF.

The chain employs TRBV29-1 and TRBJ2-3; D unresolved. The CDR3 contains 13 residues. Germline-derived CDR1 and CDR2 are SQVTM and ANQGSEA. The V end was cut by 2 bases, the J end by 1 base, with 7 bases between. This chain's CDR3 is CSVERVGTDTQYF. The CDR3, as DNA: TGCAGCGTTGAAAGAGTGGGCACAGATACGCAGTATTTT.

The chain combines TRBV6-5 with TRBJ2-7; unclear D gene. This CDR3 has 14 residues. V was pared by 0 bases and J by 2 bases, with 8 bases between. Germline loops: CDR1 MNHEY, CDR2 SVGAGI. CDR3 amino acids: CASSYSALAYEQYF. The CDR3, as DNA: TGTGCCAGCAGTTACTCGGCCCTTGCCTACGAGCAGTACTTC.